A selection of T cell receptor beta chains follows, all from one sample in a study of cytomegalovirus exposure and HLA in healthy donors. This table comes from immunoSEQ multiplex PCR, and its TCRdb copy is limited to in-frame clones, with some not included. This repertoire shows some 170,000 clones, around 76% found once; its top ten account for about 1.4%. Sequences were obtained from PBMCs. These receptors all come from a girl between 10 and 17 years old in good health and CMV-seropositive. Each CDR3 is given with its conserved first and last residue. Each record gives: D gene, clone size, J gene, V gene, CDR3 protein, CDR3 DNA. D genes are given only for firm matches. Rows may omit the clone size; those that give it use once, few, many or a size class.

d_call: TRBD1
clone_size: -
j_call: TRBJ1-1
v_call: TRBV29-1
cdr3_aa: CSVTGQGANTEAFF
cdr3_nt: TGCAGCGTCACAGGACAGGGGGCAAACACTGAAGCTTTCTTT

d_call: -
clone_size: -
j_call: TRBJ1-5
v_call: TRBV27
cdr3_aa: CASSFNINQPQHF
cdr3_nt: TGTGCCAGCAGTTTTAATATTAATCAGCCCCAGCATTTT

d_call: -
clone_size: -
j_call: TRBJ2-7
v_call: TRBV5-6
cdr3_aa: CASSFRTGASYEQYF
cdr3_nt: TGTGCCAGCAGCTTTCGTACAGGCGCTTCCTACGAGCAGTACTTC

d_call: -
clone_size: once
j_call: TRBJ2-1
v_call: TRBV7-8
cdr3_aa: CASSSRVARDEQFF
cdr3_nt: TGTGCCAGCAGCTCTCGTGTGGCTAGAGATGAGCAGTTCTTC

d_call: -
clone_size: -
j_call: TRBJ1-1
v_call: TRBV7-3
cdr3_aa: CASSDTGSDTEAFF
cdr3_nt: TGTGCCAGCAGCGACACAGGTTCGGACACTGAAGCTTTCTTT

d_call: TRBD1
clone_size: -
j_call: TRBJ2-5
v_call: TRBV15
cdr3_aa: CATSGDRAGETQHF
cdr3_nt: TGTGCCACCAGCGGAGACAGGGCAGGAGAGACCCAGCACTTC

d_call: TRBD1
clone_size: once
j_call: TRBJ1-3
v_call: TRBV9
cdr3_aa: CASSPIPTGGLSGNTIYF
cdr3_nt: TGTGCCAGCAGCCCAATTCCGACAGGGGGCCTCTCTGGAAACACCATATATTTT

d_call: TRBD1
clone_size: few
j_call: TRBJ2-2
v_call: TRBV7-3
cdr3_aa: CASSDQQGAWTGELFF
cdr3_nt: TGTGCCAGCAGCGACCAACAGGGGGCTTGGACCGGGGAGCTGTTTTTT

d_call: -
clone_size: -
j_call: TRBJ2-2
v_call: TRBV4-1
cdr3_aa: CASSLLGPGELFF
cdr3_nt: TGCGCCAGCAGCCTTCTTGGGCCCGGGGAGCTGTTTTTT

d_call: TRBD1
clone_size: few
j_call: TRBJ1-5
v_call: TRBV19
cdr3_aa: CASSPDRGDYSNQPQHF
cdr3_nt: TGTGCCAGTAGTCCAGACAGGGGGGACTATAGCAATCAGCCCCAGCATTTT

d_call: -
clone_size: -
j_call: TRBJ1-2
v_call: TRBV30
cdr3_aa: CAWRYTRFYGYTF
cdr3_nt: TGTGCCTGGAGGTACACCCGATTCTATGGCTACACCTTC

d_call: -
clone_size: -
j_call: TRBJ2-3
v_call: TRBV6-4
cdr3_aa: CASSDSPGGTDTQYF
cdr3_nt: TGTGCCAGCAGTGACTCGCCAGGGGGCACAGATACGCAGTATTTT

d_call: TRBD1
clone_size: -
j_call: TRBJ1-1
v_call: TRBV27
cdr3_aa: CASSGGTAINTEAFF
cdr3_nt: TGTGCCAGCAGTGGAGGGACAGCGATAAACACTGAAGCTTTCTTT

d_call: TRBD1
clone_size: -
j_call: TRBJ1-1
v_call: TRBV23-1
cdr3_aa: CASYGQGKTTEAFF
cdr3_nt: TGCGCCAGCTACGGACAGGGAAAAACCACTGAAGCTTTCTTT

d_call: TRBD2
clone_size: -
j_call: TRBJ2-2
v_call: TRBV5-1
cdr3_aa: CASSWGTSGVTGELFF
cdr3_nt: TGCGCCAGCAGCTGGGGGACTAGCGGGGTCACCGGGGAGCTGTTTTTT

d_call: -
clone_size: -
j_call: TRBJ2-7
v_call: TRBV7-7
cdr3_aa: CASSLRPGGFYEQYF
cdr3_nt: TGTGCTAGCAGCTTGCGGCCCGGGGGTTTCTACGAGCAGTACTTC

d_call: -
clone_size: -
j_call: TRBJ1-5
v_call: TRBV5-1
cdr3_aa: CASSLEGREYGQPQHF
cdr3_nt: TGCGCCAGCAGCTTGGAGGGCCGGGAATACGGTCAGCCCCAGCATTTT

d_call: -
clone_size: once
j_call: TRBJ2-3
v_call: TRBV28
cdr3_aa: CASTSLPGGTDTQYF
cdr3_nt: TGTGCCAGCACCTCGTTGCCAGGGGGCACAGATACGCAGTATTTT

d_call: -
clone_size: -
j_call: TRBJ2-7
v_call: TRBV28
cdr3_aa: CASRDSLIGQYF
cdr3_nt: TGTGCCAGCCGGGATTCACTCATCGGGCAGTACTTC

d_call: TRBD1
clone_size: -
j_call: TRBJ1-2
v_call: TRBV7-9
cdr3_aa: CASSDGQGRRYTF
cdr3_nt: TGTGCCAGCAGCGACGGACAGGGCCGTCGCTACACCTTC

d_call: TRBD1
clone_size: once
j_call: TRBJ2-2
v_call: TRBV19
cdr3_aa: CASRSSQGATGELFF
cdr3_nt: TGTGCCAGTAGGAGCTCACAGGGGGCCACCGGGGAGCTGTTTTTT

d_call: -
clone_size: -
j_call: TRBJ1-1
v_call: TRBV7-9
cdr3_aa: CASSLGETQNTEAFF
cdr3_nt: TGTGCCAGCAGCTTAGGAGAGACACAGAACACTGAAGCTTTCTTT

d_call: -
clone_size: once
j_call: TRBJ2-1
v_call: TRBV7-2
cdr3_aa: CASSPGHSSYNEQFF
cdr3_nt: TGTGCCAGCAGCCCGGGACACTCCTCCTACAATGAGCAGTTCTTC

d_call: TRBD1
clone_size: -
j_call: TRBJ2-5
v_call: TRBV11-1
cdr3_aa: CASSHRGSLVQETQYF
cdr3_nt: TGTGCCAGCAGCCACAGGGGAAGTTTGGTGCAAGAGACCCAGTACTTC

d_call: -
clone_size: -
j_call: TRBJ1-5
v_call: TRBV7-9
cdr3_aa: CASSGHNQPQHF
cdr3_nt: TGTGCCAGCAGCGGACACAATCAGCCCCAGCATTTT

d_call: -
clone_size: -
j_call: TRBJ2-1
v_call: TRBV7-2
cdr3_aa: CASSPGGASSYNEQFF
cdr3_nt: TGTGCCAGCAGCCCCGGAGGGGCGAGCTCCTACAATGAGCAGTTCTTC

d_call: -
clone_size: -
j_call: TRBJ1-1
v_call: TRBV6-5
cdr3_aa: CASSYSPGSGNTEAFF
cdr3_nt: TGTGCCAGCAGTTACTCCCCCGGGTCGGGGAACACTGAAGCTTTCTTT

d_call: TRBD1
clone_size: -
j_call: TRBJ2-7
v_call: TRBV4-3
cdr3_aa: CASSPGTGTYEQYF
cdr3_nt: TGCGCCAGCAGCCCCGGGACAGGGACCTACGAGCAGTACTTC

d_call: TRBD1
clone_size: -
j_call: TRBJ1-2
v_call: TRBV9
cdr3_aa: CASSAAGQGRGCTF
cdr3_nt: TGTGCCAGCAGCGCAGCGGGACAGGGACGAGGCTGCACCTTC

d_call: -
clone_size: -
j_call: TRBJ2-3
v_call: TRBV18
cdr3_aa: CASSPRPVSLTDTQYF
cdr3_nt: TGTGCCAGCTCACCACGTCCAGTATCCCTCACAGATACGCAGTATTTT

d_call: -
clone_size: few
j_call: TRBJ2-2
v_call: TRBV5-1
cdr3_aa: CASSLTNTGELFF
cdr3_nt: TGCGCCAGCAGCTTGACAAACACCGGGGAGCTGTTTTTT

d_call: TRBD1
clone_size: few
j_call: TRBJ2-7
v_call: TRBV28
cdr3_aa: CASSPDRVSNEQYF
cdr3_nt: TGTGCCAGCAGTCCGGACAGGGTAAGCAACGAGCAGTACTTC

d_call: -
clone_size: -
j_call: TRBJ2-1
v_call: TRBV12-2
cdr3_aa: CASRRWALRSYNEQFF
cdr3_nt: TGTGCAAGTCGCCGATGGGCCCTACGGTCCTACAATGAGCAGTTCTTC

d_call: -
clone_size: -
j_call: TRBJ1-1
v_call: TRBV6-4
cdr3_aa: CASSDSSSTEAFF
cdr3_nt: TGTGCCAGCAGTGACTCGTCTAGCACTGAAGCTTTCTTT

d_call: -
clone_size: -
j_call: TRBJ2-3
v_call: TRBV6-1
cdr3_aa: CASKVAAFTDTQYF
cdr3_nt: TGTGCCAGCAAGGTAGCAGCCTTCACAGATACGCAGTATTTT

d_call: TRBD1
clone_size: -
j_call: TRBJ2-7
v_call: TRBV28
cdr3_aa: CASSLEQGIPEQYF
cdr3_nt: TGTGCCAGCAGTTTAGAACAGGGGATCCCCGAGCAGTACTTC

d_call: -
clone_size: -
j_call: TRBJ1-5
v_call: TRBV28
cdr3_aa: CASSLESGRPQHF
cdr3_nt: TGTGCCAGCAGTTTGGAGTCGGGTCGGCCCCAGCATTTT

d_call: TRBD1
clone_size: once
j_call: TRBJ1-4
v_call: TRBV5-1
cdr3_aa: CASSWGTGGNEKLFF
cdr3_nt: TGCGCCAGCAGCTGGGGGACAGGGGGAAATGAAAAACTGTTTTTT

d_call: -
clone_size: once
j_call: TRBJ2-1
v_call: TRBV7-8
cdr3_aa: CASRSTGVEGNEQFF
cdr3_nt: TGTGCCAGCAGATCTACGGGAGTTGAGGGCAATGAGCAGTTCTTC